The entry that follows covers one T cell receptor beta chain sequence. This sample was included in a study of blood T cell repertoires in COVID-19. The table came from immunoSEQ multiplex PCR; TCRdb's copy has only in-frame clones and leaves some out. The sample carries about 260,000 clones, around 86% recorded once. The sequenced material came from peripheral blood. The TCR originated in a man between 40 and 49 years old with active or convalescent COVID-19.

The CDR3 DNA reads TGTGCCAGCAGCCTCCCCGCAGGGTCTGATGGCTACACCTTC. Its protein product is CASSLPAGSDGYTF. This chain links TRBV11-3 with TRBJ1-2; the D gene is possibly TRBD1 (5 bases). The germline V gene encodes CDR1 SGHNT and CDR2 YENEEA. V was shortened by 5 bases and J by 6 bases, with 16 bases between the two germline ends. This CDR3 has 14 amino acids. Full variable domain (outside the CDR3, taken from reference TRBV11-3 and TRBJ1-2): EAGVVQSPRYKIIEKKQPVAFWCNPISGHNTLYWYLQNLGQGPELLIRYENEEAVDDSQLPKDRFSAERLKGVDSTLKIQPAELGDSAVYLCASSLPAGSDGYTFGSGTRLTVV.